Below are 16 T cell receptor beta chains sequenced from a single sample in a study of post-analysis software for immune sequencing data. Incorporated into the TCR beta cDNA libraries were unique molecular identifiers, which served to reduce PCR and sequencing biases. MiXCR, applied by TCRdb to the PCR reads, yields one record per CDR3 protein. The sample lists about half a million distinct CDR3 sequences, around 31% occurring once. These receptors are not linked to any known antigen. Points from the study as a whole: Roughly 5 TRBV segments, TRBV5-6, TRBV5-1 and TRBV20-1 among them, were found more frequent in patients than controls.

The material sequenced was blood. The source is a girl younger than 18 with multiple sclerosis.

J is TRBJ1-2 and V is TRBV2; possibly TRBD1 for D (6 bases). CDR1 is SNHLY, CDR2 FYNNEI, per germline. The CDR3 has 12 residues. V was pared by 4 bases and J by 8 bases, with 11 bases between. The DNA for the CDR3 is TGTGCCAGCAGTGGACAGGCGGAAGGCTACACCTTC. It translates to CASSGQAEGYTF.

The chain recombines TRBV24-1 with TRBJ2-5; D is uncertain. Trimming stripped 3 bases from V and 4 bases from J, with 8 bases between. The germline V gene has CDR1 KGHDR and CDR2 SFDVKD. This CDR3 region has 13 residues. The DNA for the CDR3 is TGTGCCACCAGTGATCCCCCGTTAGAGACCCAGTACTTC. Protein sequence: CATSDPPLETQYF.

The sample holds a few counts of this clonotype. The chain recombines TRBV11-2 with TRBJ2-5, with TRBD1 matching 10 bases. The CDR3 has 16 amino acids. V gave up 1 base and J gave up 5 bases; unmatched junction bases: 7. Germline V gives CDR1 SGHAT, CDR2 FQNNGV. CDR3 sequence: CASSLGCGTGEETQYF. The DNA for the CDR3 is TGTGCCAGCAGCTTAGGTTGCGGGACAGGGGAGGAGACCCAGTACTTC.

This clonotype has only one observation. The germline gene is not matched at one end of the junction; a read error may be the cause. V and J are TRBV20-1 and TRBJ2-1, with 7 bases that match TRBD2. The CDR3 contains 13 residues. CDR1 and CDR2 (germline): DFQATT, SNEGSKA (reference sequence). The CDR3: CSPLGWDYNEQCF. In DNA, the CDR3 is TGCAGTCCGCTGGGGTGGGACTACAATGAGCAGTGCTTC.

The gene calls are TRBV4-2 and TRBJ1-2; no reliable D call. This CDR3 region has 15 residues. Trimming took 0 bases from V and 4 from J, leaving 12 bases between them. Germline-derived CDR1 and CDR2 are LGHNA and YNFKEQ. The DNA of the CDR3 is TGTGCCAGCAGCCAAGAGTGGTCGGTCTCCTATGGCTACACCTTC. As protein: CASSQEWSVSYGYTF.

The chain links TRBV11-2 to TRBJ2-7; 10 bases line up with TRBD1. CDR3 length equals 14 residues. The germline gives CDR1 SGHAT, CDR2 FQNNGV. V dropped 6 bases and J dropped 1; count of bases not matched to a gene: 3. This chain's CDR3 is CASRQDRGSYEQYF. In DNA form, the CDR3 reads TGTGCCAGCAGACAGGACAGGGGGTCCTACGAGCAGTACTTC.

This sequence joins TRBV4-2 and TRBJ2-3; 7 nucleotides align to TRBD1. V was pared by 3 bases and J by 2 bases, with 5 bases of the junction left unmatched. This CDR3 region has 15 residues. Germline-derived CDR1 and CDR2 are LGHNA and YNFKEQ. The CDR3 spells CASSQRDRDTDTQYF. DNA for the CDR3: TGTGCCAGCAGCCAGAGGGACAGAGACACAGATACGCAGTATTTT.

V and J are TRBV3-1 and TRBJ2-5, with TRBD1 as a possible D gene (5 bases). Per the germline V gene, CDR1 is LGHDT and CDR2 is YNNKEL (reference sequence). V lost 1 base and J 5 bases, leaving 8 bases between the germline ends. This CDR3 has 13 amino acids. The CDR3 here is CASSQAGYETQYF. The CDR3 DNA is TGTGCCAGCAGCCAAGCAGGGTACGAGACCCAGTACTTC.

This rearrangement joins TRBV27 to TRBJ2-5; 8 bases fit TRBD2. This CDR3 spans 17 amino acids. Looked up from germline, CDR1 is MNHEY and CDR2 is SMNVEV (reference sequence). V gave up 5 bases and J gave up 5 bases; unmatched junction bases: 16. Here the CDR3 reads CASSPRGSGGPSETQYF. DNA of the CDR3: TGTGCCAGCAGTCCCCGGGGGAGCGGGGGACCCTCGGAGACCCAGTACTTC.

The CDR3 sequence: CASSDRDIRRDNEQFF. CDR3 bases: TGTGCCAGCAGCGACCGGGACATAAGACGAGACAATGAGCAGTTCTTC. The chain carries TRBV14 and TRBJ2-1; the D gene is possibly TRBD1 (6 bases). CDR1 is SGHDN and CDR2 is FVKESK in the germline V gene. V gave up 5 bases and J gave up 5 bases, with 19 bases separating them. The CDR3 runs to 16 residues.

A few counts support this clonotype. The chain uses TRBV6-5 and TRBJ2-3; D is ambiguous. This CDR3 region has 16 residues. CDR1 is MNHEY and CDR2 is SVGAGI in the germline V gene. V shed 0 bases and J shed 2 bases, with 12 bases lying between them. CDR3 protein: CASSYSGLVDTDTQYF. CDR3 DNA: TGTGCCAGCAGTTACTCTGGGCTAGTAGACACAGATACGCAGTATTTT.

This sequence joins TRBV20-1 and TRBJ1-2; no reliable D call. Trimming stripped 4 bases from V and 6 bases from J, with 21 bases between. The CDR3 spans 15 residues. Germline lookup yields CDR1 DFQATT and CDR2 SNEGSKA (reference sequence). CDR3 nucleotides: TGCAGTGCTACCGCTTACACGGGTCGAGTCAATGGCTACACCTTC. The encoded protein is CSATAYTGRVNGYTF.

The chain employs TRBV28 and TRBJ1-5; no definite D call. This CDR3 contains 12 residues. CDR1 is MDHEN and CDR2 is SYDVKM in the germline V gene. Trimming removed 7 bases at V and 5 bases at J, with 9 bases between. CDR3 residues: CASTGGYQPQHF. CDR3 nucleotide sequence: TGTGCCAGCACTGGTGGTTATCAGCCCCAGCATTTT.

This clonotype was seen a few times. The V call is TRBV11-1, the J call TRBJ2-5; the D is unclear. The germline gives CDR1 SGHAT, CDR2 FQDESV (reference sequence). V lost 2 bases, J lost 5 bases, and 21 bases lay in between. The CDR3 extends over 17 amino acids. The CDR3 spells CASSLLSTRRVRETQYF. The CDR3 nucleotides are TGTGCCAGCAGCTTATTGTCGACAAGACGGGTTAGGGAGACCCAGTACTTC.

This chain links TRBV5-1 with TRBJ2-6; a weak D match, TRBD1 (5 bases). V was shortened by 0 bases and J by 0 bases, with 7 bases between the two germline ends. Germline values: CDR1 SGHRS, CDR2 YFSETQ. The CDR3 consists of 16 residues. For the CDR3, the DNA is TGCGCCAGCAGCTTGGGACAGACCTCTGGGGCCAACGTCCTGACTTTC. The encoded protein is CASSLGQTSGANVLTF.

This chain links TRBV19 with TRBJ1-2, with D possibly being TRBD1 (6 bases). The CDR3 is 14 residues long. V shed 7 bases and J shed 2 bases, with 14 bases lying between them. Per germline, CDR1 LNHDA and CDR2 SQIVND (reference sequence). CDR3 residues: CASNDGGGNYGYTF. CDR3 sequence (DNA): TGTGCCAGTAACGATGGGGGGGGCAACTATGGCTACACCTTC.